Following are 8 T cell receptor beta chains from one sample sequenced in a study of OX40 agonist ivuxolimab in advanced cancers. Using immunoSEQ multiplex PCR, the repertoire was profiled, and TCRdb retains in-frame clones only, with some absent. The sample lists about 11,000 clones, about three quarters seen once, with roughly 15% in the top ten. This specimen was CD4+ or CD8+ T cells sorted from blood, taken in a trial of the OX40 agonist ivuxolimab. Source of these receptors: an adult with an advanced solid tumor such as melanoma, head and neck, liver or kidney cancer.

The CDR3 sequence: CASSQNLSPVYEQYF. CDR3 sequence (DNA): TGCGCCAGCAGCCAGAATTTATCGCCCGTTTACGAGCAGTACTTC. The rearrangement links TRBV4-1 to TRBJ2-7; D ambiguous. Between the trimmed V and J ends, which lost 3 bases and 4 bases, there was a span of 16 bases. The CDR3 spans 15 residues. Germline loops: CDR1 MGHRA, CDR2 YSYEKL.

The chain recombines TRBV10-1 with TRBJ2-5; D tentatively fits TRBD1 or TRBD2 (6 bases each). The germline CDR1 and CDR2 sequences are WNHNN and SYGVQD (reference sequence). The length of the CDR3 is 13 residues. The V and J ends lost 11 bases and 1 base respectively, with 14 bases between them. CDR3 sequence: CAARGRVQETQYF. CDR3 in DNA: TGCGCCGCCCGGGGGCGCGTCCAAGAGACCCAGTACTTC.

V is TRBV2 and J is TRBJ1-1, with D uncertain. CDR3 size: 11 residues. CDR1 is SNHLY, CDR2 FYNNEI, per germline. Between the trimmed V and J ends, which lost 8 bases and 2 bases, there was a span of 6 bases. CDR3 bases: TGTGCCAGCTGGGTAAACACTGAAGCTTTCTTT. Protein product: CASWVNTEAFF.

The chain couples TRBV25-1 to TRBJ2-1; no reliable D call. Germline V lookup: CDR1 MGHDK, CDR2 SYGVNS. Trimming removed 0 bases from V and 4 bases from J, with 10 bases in between. The CDR3 is 15 residues long. The DNA for the CDR3 is TGTGCCAGCAGTGAATACACGGAGCCGTACAATGAGCAGTTCTTC. Its translation is CASSEYTEPYNEQFF.

The chain combines TRBV7-9 with TRBJ2-1; TRBD1 matches at 7 bases. J lost 7 bases, V lost 10 bases, and 4 bases had no gene match. This CDR3 comprises 11 residues. Germline values: CDR1 SEHNR, CDR2 FQNEAQ (reference sequence). CDR3 protein: CAIHRGNEQFF. CDR3 bases: TGTGCCATCCACAGGGGAAATGAGCAGTTCTTC.

The V and J genes are TRBV9 and TRBJ1-4, with D possibly matching TRBD1 (6 bases). Germline V CDR1 and CDR2: SGDLS, YYNGEE. CDR3 size: 14 residues. The germline V and J ends were trimmed by 3 bases and 6 bases, with 12 bases remaining between them. The CDR3 bases are TGTGCCAGCAGCGCATGGGGGCTAGATGAAAAACTGTTTTTT. Its translation is CASSAWGLDEKLFF. The full variable domain, in which reference TRBV9 and TRBJ1-4 provide the parts outside the CDR3, is DSGVTQTPKHLITATGQRVTLRCSPRSGDLSVYWYQQSLDQGLQFLIQYYNGEERAKGNILERFSAQQFPDLHSELNLSSLELGDSALYFCASSAWGLDEKLFFGSGTQLSVL.

J is TRBJ2-3 and V is TRBV7-9, with D unresolved. Germline lookup yields CDR1 SEHNR and CDR2 FQNEAQ (reference sequence). V shed 8 bases and J shed 4 bases, with 16 bases lying between them. The CDR3 has 14 amino acids. CDR3 DNA sequence: TGTGCCAGCGAAAGATCCCTTGTCCCAGATACGCAGTATTTT. It is translated as CASERSLVPDTQYF.

This clone was counted between two and nine times. V and J are TRBV6-1 and TRBJ2-7, with TRBD2 matching over 7 bases. Trimming removed 2 bases from V and 2 bases from J; junction bases left unmatched: 6. This CDR3 contains 15 residues. CDR1 is MNHNS and CDR2 is SASEGT in the germline V gene. The CDR3 DNA follows: TGTGCCAGCAGTGAAAGGCAGGGAGGGGCCTACGAGCAGTACTTC. Amino acid sequence: CASSERQGGAYEQYF.